The 3 T cell receptor beta chains below all came from one sample that was sequenced in a study of T cell responses to AZD1222 COVID-19 vaccine (dated by TCRdb to about 2021). In light of the paper, this sample's time point label describes: baseline before first vaccination. Libraries were constructed by the immunoSEQ multiplex PCR assay. The table comes from immuneACCESS by way of TCRdb, which keeps in-frame sequences with V and J called. Part of the clones is missing from these tables; in studies checked, under half for an unresolved V gene and the rest for unknown reasons. This sample lists about 140,000 clones; more than 80% were detected once. The ten largest make up over 4% of the sample. The sequencing used peripheral blood, collected on day 0 of AZD1222 vaccination. The receptors were sampled from an adult in good health.

This clone has a single count. The V gene is TRBV24-1, the J gene TRBJ1-1; a possible D gene is TRBD1 (5 bases). Germline CDR1 and CDR2: KGHDR and SFDVKD. Trimming pared 5 bases from V and 3 bases from J, leaving 15 bases between. There are 15 residues in the CDR3. DNA for the CDR3: TGTGCCACCAGTGGATCGCGGGGCGTCCACACTGAAGCTTTCTTT. It encodes CATSGSRGVHTEAFF.

V gene TRBV28 combines with J gene TRBJ1-2; D ambiguous. Trimming removed 5 bases at V and 5 bases at J, with 9 bases between. The CDR3 is made up of 12 amino acids. The germline gives CDR1 MDHEN, CDR2 SYDVKM. CDR3 region: CASSPLSYGYTF. DNA for the CDR3: TGTGCCAGCAGTCCCTTGTCGTATGGCTACACCTTC.

This sequence joins TRBV5-5 and TRBJ1-5, with D unclear. This CDR3 has 14 amino acids. Germline values: CDR1 SGHKS, CDR2 YYEKEE (reference sequence). With 0 bases removed from V and 3 bases from J, the gap between germline ends came to 7 bases. The CDR3 sequence is CASSLGQYNQPQHF. For the CDR3, the DNA is TGTGCCAGCAGCTTGGGCCAGTACAATCAGCCCCAGCATTTT.